The 28 T cell receptor beta chains in this list originate from one sample, sequenced in a study of Graves' ophthalmopathy and Graves' hyperthyroidism. Amplification targeted the TCR beta CDR3 regions, with RNA transcripts as the source material. HTBI primers were employed in first-round RT-PCR, then a second-round multiplex PCR followed. TCRdb analysed the multiplex PCR reads with MiXCR anew, one entry per CDR3 protein. This table has some 1.1 million distinct CDR3 sequences, about 36% appearing once. Sequenced sample: peripheral blood or thyroid tissue (not recorded which). These receptors were collected from an adult man with Graves' hyperthyroidism.

The chain uses TRBV12-3 or TRBV12-4 and TRBJ1-2, with 7 bases matching TRBD1. V gave up 5 bases and J gave up 6 bases; unmatched junction bases: 6. This CDR3 comprises 13 residues. CDR3 sequence (DNA): TGTGCCAGCAGTGACAGACAGGGCGATGGCTACACCTTC. Translated, it gives CASSDRQGDGYTF.

The sample holds many counts of this clonotype. The chain joins TRBV7-9 to TRBJ1-1, with D tentatively TRBD1 (5 bases). Per germline, CDR1 SEHNR and CDR2 FQNEAQ (reference sequence). CDR3 length: 14 amino acids. V shed 7 bases and J shed 6 bases, with 18 bases lying between them. In nucleotides, the CDR3 is TGTGCCAGCAAGGCAATCGGGGCACAGTCTGAAGCTTTCTTT. Translation gives CASKAIGAQSEAFF.

This clonotype has just one count. One end of the junction varies from germline; a read error may be responsible. The rearrangement links TRBV4-1 to TRBJ2-7, with a weak D call TRBD1 (7 bases). This CDR3 has 15 amino acids. Per the germline V gene, CDR1 is MGHRA and CDR2 is YSYEKL. The CDR3: CASSPEEGTDYEQYF. Here the CDR3 DNA reads TGTGCCAGCAGCCCAGAGGAGGGGACAGACTACGAGCAGTACTTC.

Comments on this clonotype: This may be a read error, as it is one base from a much larger clone. The chain carries TRBV29-1 and TRBJ1-2, with no clear D. The V and J ends lost 0 bases and 6 bases respectively, with 5 bases between them. The CDR3 spans 11 residues. Germline V gene sequence: CDR1 SQVTM, CDR2 ANQGSEA. The CDR3 nucleotides read TGCAGCGTTGAAGACATTAATGGCTACACCTTC. This encodes CSVEDINGYTF.

This clonotype turned up a few times. V gene TRBV20-1 combines with J gene TRBJ2-7; 10 nucleotides align to TRBD2. CDR1 is DFQATT and CDR2 is SNEGSKA in the germline V gene (reference sequence). The CDR3 length is 13 residues. V lost 5 bases to trimming and J lost 5 bases; unmatched junction nucleotides: 6. The CDR3, as DNA: TGCAGTGCTGCTAGCGGGGGCGTCAACGAGCAGTACTTC. Amino acids: CSAASGGVNEQYF.

At least ten counts were recorded for this clonotype. CDR3 DNA: TGTGCCATCAGTGATAGGAGCCAAGAGACCCAGTACTTC. It yields the protein CAISDRSQETQYF. This chain uses TRBV10-3 with TRBJ2-5, with unresolved D. V was shortened by 3 bases and J by 1 base, with 6 bases between the two germline ends. Germline V gene data show CDR1 as ENHRY and CDR2 as SYGVKD. CDR3 length equals 13 residues.

The CDR3 region has the DNA TGCGCCAGCGGAGCAGGGTGGTCGGGACAAGAGACCCAGTACTTC. Residues: CASGAGWSGQETQYF. V and J are TRBV5-1 and TRBJ2-5; tentatively, D is TRBD1 or TRBD2 (5 bases each). The germline gives CDR1 SGHRS, CDR2 YFSETQ. Trimming pared 7 bases from V and 2 bases from J, leaving 18 bases between. The CDR3 runs to 15 residues.

This clonotype was observed at least ten times. This chain connects TRBV19 to TRBJ1-1; D call uncertain. The CDR3 runs 13 residues. V lost 7 bases to trimming and J lost 7 bases, with 16 bases between them. Germline assignment: CDR1 LNHDA and CDR2 SQIVND (reference sequence). The CDR3 sequence is CASIWVRTGEAFF. In DNA form, the CDR3 reads TGTGCCAGTATTTGGGTTAGGACGGGTGAAGCTTTCTTT.

This clonotype was observed a handful of times. The chain is built from TRBV5-8 and TRBJ1-4; a weak D match, TRBD1 (5 bases). Looked up from germline, CDR1 is SGHTS and CDR2 is YDEGEE. V was shortened by 4 bases and J by 1 base, with 14 bases between the two germline ends. There are 16 residues in the CDR3. The CDR3 reads CASSLEWGRTNEKLFF. DNA for the CDR3: TGTGCCAGCAGCCTTGAATGGGGCCGAACTAATGAAAAACTGTTTTTT.

This clonotype was observed many times. The CDR3 protein is CASRHDGTAAFF. CDR3 coding DNA: TGTGCCAGCAGACACGACGGAACGGCCGCTTTCTTT. The chain is built from TRBV5-6 and TRBJ1-1, with D unresolved. The CDR3 length is 12 residues. Trimming stripped 5 bases from V and 11 bases from J, with 16 bases between. CDR1 and CDR2 from the germline V gene are SGHDT and YYEEEE. The full variable domain, rest sourced from reference TRBV5-6 and TRBJ1-1, is DAGVTQSPTHLIKTRGQQVTLRCSPKSGHDTVSWYQQALGQGPQFIFQYYEEEERQRGNFPDRFSGHQFPNYSSELNVNALLLGDSALYLCASRHDGTAAFFGQGTRLTVV.

This clonotype was observed a single time. The V call is TRBV29-1, the J call TRBJ1-5; 9 bases align to TRBD1. The CDR3 runs 14 residues. From germline, CDR1 is SQVTM and CDR2 ANQGSEA. Germline trimming cut 6 bases from V and 2 bases from J; bases unmatched to any gene: 5. CDR3 nucleotide sequence: TGCAGCGTACAGGGGGCCGATGGCAATCAGCCCCAGCATTTT. Translation: CSVQGADGNQPQHF.

This clonotype appeared many times. The genes are TRBV7-2 and TRBJ1-5, with 8 bases identical to TRBD1. The CDR3 is 17 amino acids. Per germline, CDR1 SGHTA and CDR2 FQGNSA. V was pared by 0 bases and J by 1 base, with 5 bases of the junction left unmatched. CDR3 sequence reads: CASSLAVTGVSNQPQHF. The CDR3 DNA follows: TGTGCCAGCAGCTTAGCGGTGACAGGGGTGAGCAATCAGCCCCAGCATTTT.

The V gene is TRBV25-1, the J gene TRBJ1-6; TRBD1 matches 11 bases. V lost 5 bases to trimming and J lost 7 bases; unmatched junction nucleotides: 10. CDR1 and CDR2 (germline): MGHDK, SYGVNS. The CDR3 has 17 residues. The CDR3 spells CASSLKPGQGANSPLHF. The CDR3 nucleotides are TGTGCCAGCAGTTTAAAGCCCGGACAGGGGGCCAATTCACCCCTCCACTTT.

The chain is built from TRBV29-1 and TRBJ1-5, with TRBD1 matching 9 bases. J gave up 4 bases and V 8 bases, and 3 bases lay outside the gene matches. The CDR3 extends over 12 amino acids. The V gene's germline CDR1 is SQVTM and CDR2 ANQGSEA. The CDR3 is CSPGQGNQPQHF. CDR3 nucleotides: TGCAGCCCAGGACAGGGGAATCAGCCCCAGCATTTT.

This clonotype showed up many times. The J gene is TRBJ2-5, the V gene TRBV5-1, with 10 bases that match TRBD1. Germline V gives CDR1 SGHRS, CDR2 YFSETQ. Germline trimming cut 2 bases from V and 5 bases from J; bases unmatched to any gene: 6. The CDR3 is made up of 15 amino acids. As DNA, the CDR3 is TGCGCCAGCAGCTTAGCGGGACAGGGGATGGAGACCCAGTACTTC. This encodes CASSLAGQGMETQYF.

This clonotype was detected ten times or more. The chain employs TRBV11-2 and TRBJ1-6, with D unresolved. Germline CDR1 reads SGHAT; CDR2 reads FQNNGV. The CDR3 is 16 amino acids. V gave up 4 bases and J gave up 0 bases, with 10 bases separating them. This CDR3 is CASSSAEFSYNSPLHF. DNA of the CDR3: TGTGCCAGCAGCTCTGCAGAGTTCTCCTATAATTCACCCCTCCACTTT.

This clonotype was seen at least ten times. This chain links TRBV7-2 with TRBJ2-5; the match to TRBD2 covers 9 bases. V gave up 4 bases and J gave up 5 bases; unmatched junction bases: 11. Germline loops: CDR1 SGHTA, CDR2 FQGNSA. The CDR3 spans 16 residues. The CDR3 is CASSYGSLAGMETQYF. The CDR3 bases are TGTGCCAGCAGCTACGGCTCACTAGCGGGTATGGAGACCCAGTACTTC. The whole variable domain, remainder taken from reference TRBV7-2 and TRBJ2-5, is GAGVSQSPSNKVTEKGKDVELRCDPISGHTALYWYRQSLGQGLEFLIYFQGNSAPDKSGLPSDRFSAERTGGSVSTLTIQRTQQEDSAVYLCASSYGSLAGMETQYFGPGTRLLVL.

This clonotype appeared many times. This chain links TRBV10-3 with TRBJ2-5; D is unresolved. Germline V gene data show CDR1 as ENHRY and CDR2 as SYGVKD. Trimming stripped 7 bases from V and 5 bases from J, with 14 bases between. This CDR3 spans 13 amino acids. CDR3 loop: CAIKLGEEETQYF. CDR3 bases: TGTGCCATCAAGCTCGGCGAGGAGGAGACCCAGTACTTC.

Only a few counts were recorded for this clonotype. This chain uses TRBV5-4 with TRBJ2-2; 7 bases are shared with TRBD2. The V gene's germline CDR1 is SGHNT and CDR2 YYREEE (reference sequence). The ends lost 4 bases at V and 6 bases at J; junction bases unmatched: 6. The CDR3 has 14 amino acids. CDR3 loop: CASSAGTKAGELFF. CDR3 bases: TGTGCCAGCAGCGCAGGGACTAAGGCCGGGGAGCTGTTTTTT.

Ten or more counts support this clonotype. The chain recombines TRBV19 with TRBJ2-7; D possibly corresponds to TRBD1 (6 bases). CDR1 and CDR2 (germline): LNHDA, SQIVND (reference sequence). This CDR3 comprises 15 residues. Trimming shortened V by 3 bases and J by 3 bases, and 15 bases separated the two germline ends. CDR3 residues: CASSIARQGFYEQYF. The CDR3 region has the DNA TGTGCCAGTAGTATCGCCCGGCAGGGGTTCTACGAGCAGTACTTC.

The V call is TRBV12-3 or TRBV12-4, the J call TRBJ2-7, with 10 bases matching TRBD2. This CDR3 region has 15 residues. Germline trimming cut 8 bases from V and 4 bases from J; bases unmatched to any gene: 11. The CDR3 nucleotides read TGTGCCAGCTCTAATCTAGCGGGAGCTAGGTACGAGCAGTACTTC. This translates into CASSNLAGARYEQYF.

A remark on this clonotype: One end of the junction varies from germline; a read error may be responsible. The V call is TRBV20-1, the J call TRBJ1-5; weak D call: TRBD1 (5 bases). This CDR3 has 16 residues. The germline V gene encodes CDR1 DFQATT and CDR2 SNEGSKA (reference sequence). The CDR3 coding sequence is TGCAGTGCTAGAGATCGTGTCGGGGGATCTAAACTGCCCCAGCTTTTT. Its translation is CSARDRVGGSKLPQLF.

This clonotype showed up just a few times. This chain uses TRBV28 with TRBJ1-4; D call uncertain. Looked up from germline, CDR1 is MDHEN and CDR2 is SYDVKM. This CDR3 has 12 residues. Trimming removed 4 bases from V and 6 bases from J, with 6 bases in between. CDR3 bases: TGTGCCAGCAGTTATGATGATGAAAAACTGTTTTTT. Its protein is CASSYDDEKLFF. The full variable domain, rest sourced from reference TRBV28 and TRBJ1-4, is DVKVTQSSRYLVKRTGEKVFLECVQDMDHENMFWYRQDPGLGLRLIYFSYDVKMKEKGDIPEGYSVSREKKERFSLILESASTNQTSMYLCASSYDDEKLFFGSGTQLSVL.

This clonotype was recorded once. V usage is TRBV2 and J usage is TRBJ1-1; 10 nucleotides line up with TRBD1. Germline CDR1 reads SNHLY; CDR2 reads FYNNEI. After removal of 9 bases from V and 1 base from J, the junction contained 11 bases not matched to a gene. The CDR3 runs to 16 residues. Here the CDR3 reads CARAPRTGGRNTEAFF. CDR3 nucleotides: TGTGCCAGGGCACCTAGGACAGGGGGTAGGAACACTGAAGCTTTCTTT.

The rearrangement uses TRBV5-1 and TRBJ2-1; TRBD2 might be the D (5 bases). V lost 1 base, J lost 9 bases, and 17 bases lay in between. Germline V gene data show CDR1 as SGHRS and CDR2 as YFSETQ. The CDR3 runs 15 residues. CDR3 amino acids: CASSLIGNFPPEQFF. The CDR3 nucleotides are TGCGCCAGCAGCTTGATCGGGAACTTCCCCCCTGAGCAGTTCTTC.

A word on this clonotype: A much larger clone lies a single base off, so this may be a read error. The chain employs TRBV5-1 and TRBJ2-7; D is ambiguous. The V gene's germline CDR1 is SGHRS and CDR2 YFSETQ. The V and J ends lost 1 base and 5 bases respectively, with 16 bases between them. The CDR3 is 15 amino acids. The CDR3 loop is CASSLSAKGSDEQYF. CDR3 DNA sequence: TGCGCCAGCAGCTTGTCGGCTAAAGGATCCGACGAGCAGTACTTC.

In this sample, this clonotype turned up a few times. The chain has TRBV12-3 or TRBV12-4 and TRBJ1-6; 8 nucleotides line up with TRBD1. This CDR3 contains 21 residues. After removal of 6 bases from V and 8 bases from J, the junction contained 27 bases not matched to a gene. The CDR3 DNA reads TGTGCCAGCAGCTTATTTGGACAGGGTGTAGGATTTTCTCAATCTCATTCACCCCTCCACTTT. The encoded protein is CASSLFGQGVGFSQSHSPLHF.

The chain recombines TRBV12-3 or TRBV12-4 with TRBJ2-6; 7 bases match TRBD1. Trimming removed 7 bases from V and 3 bases from J; junction bases left unmatched: 6. The length of the CDR3 is 15 residues. CDR3: CASTLQGIGANVLTF. The CDR3 bases are TGTGCCAGCACCCTACAGGGGATTGGGGCCAACGTCCTGACTTTC.